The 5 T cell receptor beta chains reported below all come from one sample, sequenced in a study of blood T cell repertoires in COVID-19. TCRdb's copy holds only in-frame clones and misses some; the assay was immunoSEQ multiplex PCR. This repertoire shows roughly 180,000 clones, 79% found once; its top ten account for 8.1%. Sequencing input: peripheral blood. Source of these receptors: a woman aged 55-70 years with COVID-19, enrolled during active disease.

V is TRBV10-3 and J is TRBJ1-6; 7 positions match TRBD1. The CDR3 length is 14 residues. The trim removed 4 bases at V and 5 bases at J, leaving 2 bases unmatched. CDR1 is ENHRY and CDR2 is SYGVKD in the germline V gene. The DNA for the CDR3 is TGTGCCATCAGTGTGGGACAGAATAATTCACCCCTCCACTTT. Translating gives CAISVGQNNSPLHF.

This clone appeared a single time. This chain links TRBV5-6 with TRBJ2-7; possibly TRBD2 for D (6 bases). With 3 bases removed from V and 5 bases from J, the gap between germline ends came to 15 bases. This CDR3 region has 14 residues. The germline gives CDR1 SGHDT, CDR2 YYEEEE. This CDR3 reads CASSSGPGDHEQYF. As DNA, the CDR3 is TGTGCCAGCAGCTCGGGACCGGGGGACCACGAGCAGTACTTC.

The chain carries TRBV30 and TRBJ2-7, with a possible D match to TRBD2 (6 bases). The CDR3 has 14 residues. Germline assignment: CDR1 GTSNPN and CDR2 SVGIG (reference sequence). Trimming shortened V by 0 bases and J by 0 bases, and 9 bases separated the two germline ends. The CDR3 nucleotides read TGTGCCTGGAGTGTCGGGGGTGGCTCCTACGAGCAGTACTTC. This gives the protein CAWSVGGGSYEQYF.

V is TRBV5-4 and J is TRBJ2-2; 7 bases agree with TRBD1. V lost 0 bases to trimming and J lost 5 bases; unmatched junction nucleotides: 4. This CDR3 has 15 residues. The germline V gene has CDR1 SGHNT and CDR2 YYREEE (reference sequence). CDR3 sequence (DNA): TGTGCCAGCAGCTTGGTGGGACAGAATACCGGGGAGCTGTTTTTT. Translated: CASSLVGQNTGELFF.

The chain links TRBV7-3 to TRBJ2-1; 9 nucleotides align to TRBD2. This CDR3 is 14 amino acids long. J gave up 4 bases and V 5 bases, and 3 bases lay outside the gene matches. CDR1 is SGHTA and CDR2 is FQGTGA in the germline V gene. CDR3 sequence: CASSVAGEYNEQFF. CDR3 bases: TGTGCCAGCAGCGTAGCGGGGGAGTACAATGAGCAGTTCTTC.